The sample holds a few counts of the clone carrying this TCR beta chain. Its specificity is not known. Gene names are mouse gene names. The read falls 1 residue short of the CDR3 end, and the missing part is taken from the germline J gene. With V trimmed by 3 bases and J by 2 bases, 4 bases remained unmatched. The CDR3 has 14 residues. Per germline, CDR1 KGHPV and CDR2 FQNQEV (reference sequence). The data derive from a study of tissue T cells after allogeneic stem cell transplantation. Time point noted: mouse harvest day 7 after allogeneic transplant. Tail vein injection delivered 10^7 T-cell-depleted bone marrow cells and 10^6 splenic CD5+ T cells. Mice had MHC-mismatched B6 into BALB/c GVHD, sampled day 7 or 14. Notes on the study in general: Some tissue clones might be persisting host cells; their alloreactivity or antigen specificity was not determined. Few T cell clones were shared across patients, but motif clusters showed tissue-specific shared signatures. Anatomically similar tissues had similar TCR repertoires within each patient.

TCRdb's table, derived via immunoSEQ multiplex PCR, lists solely in-frame clones and lacks some. This sample carries roughly 3,900 clones, about half of them seen once, and the ten largest clones take 10%. The rearrangement joins TRBV26 to TRBJ2-7, with TRBD2 matching over 7 bases. Source material: lymph node tissue. This sequence originates from a female BALB/c mouse given C57BL/6 T cells with graft-versus-host disease after an allogeneic hematopoietic cell transplant. The CDR3 reads CASSLRTGPYEQYF. The CDR3 DNA, read in part, is TGTGCCAGCAGTCTCAGGACTGGCCCCTATGAACAGTAC.